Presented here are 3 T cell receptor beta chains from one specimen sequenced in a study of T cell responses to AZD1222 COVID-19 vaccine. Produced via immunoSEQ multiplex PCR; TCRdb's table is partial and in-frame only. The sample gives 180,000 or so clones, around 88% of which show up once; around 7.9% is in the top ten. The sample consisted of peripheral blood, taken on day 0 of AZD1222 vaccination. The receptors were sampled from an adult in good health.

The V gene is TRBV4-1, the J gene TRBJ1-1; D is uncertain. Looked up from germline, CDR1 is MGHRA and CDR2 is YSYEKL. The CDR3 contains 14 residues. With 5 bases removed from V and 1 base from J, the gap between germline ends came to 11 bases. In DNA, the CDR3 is TGCGCCAGCAGCGAAACCGGGAGGAACACTGAAGCTTTCTTT. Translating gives CASSETGRNTEAFF.

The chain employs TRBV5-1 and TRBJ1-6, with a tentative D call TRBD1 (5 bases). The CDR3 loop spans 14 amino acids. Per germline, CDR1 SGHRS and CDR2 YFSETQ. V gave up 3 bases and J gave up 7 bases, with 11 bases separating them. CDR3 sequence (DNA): TGCGCCAGCAGCTCCGGACGGGGGAATTCACCCCTCCACTTT. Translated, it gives CASSSGRGNSPLHF.

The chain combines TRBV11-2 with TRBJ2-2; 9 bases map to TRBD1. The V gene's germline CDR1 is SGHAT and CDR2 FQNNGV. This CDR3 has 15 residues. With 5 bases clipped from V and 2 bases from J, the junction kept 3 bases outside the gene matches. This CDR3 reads CASSRGQGNTGELFF. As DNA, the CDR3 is TGTGCCAGCAGCAGGGGACAGGGAAACACCGGGGAGCTGTTTTTT.